This TCR beta chain comes out of a study of cytomegalovirus exposure and HLA in healthy donors. At the level of the study: Most genotyped donors, over 70% of 300 to 400, had Caucasian-associated genetic ancestry. Findings and caveats of the study: Specificity of a few CMV-associated chains for CMV antigens was verified in vitro. TCR beta V- and J-gene trimming, according to a later analysis, was linked to a missense DCLRE1C variant. In a later analysis, DRB1 alleles had the most associated TCRs; HLA-C alleles the fewest.

Details on this clone: Its antigen remains unidentified.

CDR3 size: 14 residues. CDR1 SGHDT and CDR2 YYEEEE come from the germline V gene. V lost 5 bases and J 5 bases, leaving 16 bases between the germline ends. 60 Vbeta and 13 Jbeta primers were used in PCR. Produced via immunoSEQ multiplex PCR; TCRdb's table is partial and in-frame only. The sample contains some 190,000 clones, about 80% of which appear only once. The TCR was taken from a man aged 40-55 years in good health and CMV-seronegative. The chain uses TRBV5-6 and TRBJ2-5, with D perhaps matching TRBD1 (5 bases). Sequencing input: PBMCs. CDR3 nucleotide sequence: TGTGCCAGCAGACAGACAGCCCAAGGGGAGACCCAGTACTTC. This codes for CASRQTAQGETQYF.